The 16 T cell receptor beta chains reported below all come from one sample, sequenced in a study of blood T cell repertoires in COVID-19. Measured with immunoSEQ multiplex PCR; TCRdb has only the in-frame clones, and not every one. The sample contains about 140,000 clones, around 87% of which appear only once. The sequencing input was peripheral blood. These receptors all stem from a woman aged 60-75 years with active COVID-19.

In this sample, this clone turned up once. V usage is TRBV4-1 and J usage is TRBJ2-3; 8 nucleotides match TRBD1. CDR1 and CDR2 from the germline V gene are MGHRA and YSYEKL. This CDR3 is 15 amino acids long. With V trimmed by 1 base and J by 5 bases, 5 bases remained unmatched. CDR3: CASSQGDRGRDTQYF. In DNA form, the CDR3 reads TGCGCCAGCAGCCAAGGTGACAGGGGAAGAGATACGCAGTATTTT.

This chain uses TRBV7-3 with TRBJ2-2; the match to TRBD2 covers 12 bases. Germline lookup yields CDR1 SGHTA and CDR2 FQGTGA. The length of the CDR3 is 16 residues. The junction had 6 bases not matched to a gene; V was cut back by 1 base and J by 9 bases. Written as DNA, the CDR3 is TGTGCCAGCAGCTTAATGGCTAGCGGGAGGGCCTGGGAGCTGTTTTTT. Translated, it gives CASSLMASGRAWELFF.

The chain combines TRBV5-1 with TRBJ2-1, with 15 bases lining up with TRBD2. Germline CDR1 SGHRS, CDR2 YFSETQ. The trim removed 7 bases at V and 6 bases at J, leaving 14 bases unmatched. CDR3 length equals 18 residues. CDR3 sequence: CASGIGLAGGLTSNEQFF. The DNA of the CDR3 is TGCGCCAGCGGAATCGGACTAGCGGGAGGGCTGACAAGCAATGAGCAGTTCTTC. Variable domain in full (rest from reference TRBV5-1 and TRBJ2-1): KAGVTQTPRYLIKTRGQQVTLSCSPISGHRSVSWYQQTPGQGLQFLFEYFSETQRNKGNFPGRFSGRQFSNSRSEMNVSTLELGDSALYLCASGIGLAGGLTSNEQFFGPGTRLTVL.

The chain uses TRBV5-1 and TRBJ2-5, with TRBD2 matching 8 bases. The CDR3 sequence is 14 residues long. V gave up 4 bases and J gave up 4 bases; unmatched junction bases: 6. The germline CDR1 and CDR2 sequences are SGHRS and YFSETQ. The CDR3 sequence: CASSHGTRSETQYF. The DNA of the CDR3 is TGCGCCAGCAGCCACGGGACTAGATCAGAGACCCAGTACTTC.

V and J are TRBV7-2 and TRBJ2-7, with 8 bases fitting TRBD2. Germline V gene data show CDR1 as SGHTA and CDR2 as FQGNSA. The CDR3 has 15 residues. V lost 1 base and J lost 2; bases outside the gene matches: 4. The chain's CDR3 is CASSLDGTRTYEQYF. The CDR3 nucleotides are TGTGCCAGCAGCTTAGATGGGACTAGAACCTACGAGCAGTACTTC. The whole variable domain, remainder taken from reference TRBV7-2 and TRBJ2-7, is GAGVSQSPSNKVTEKGKDVELRCDPISGHTALYWYRQSLGQGLEFLIYFQGNSAPDKSGLPSDRFSAERTGGSVSTLTIQRTQQEDSAVYLCASSLDGTRTYEQYFGPGTRLTVT.

This chain uses TRBV5-4 with TRBJ2-3; D is unresolved. Germline values: CDR1 SGHNT, CDR2 YYREEE (reference sequence). Trimming took off 1 base at V and 7 bases at J, with 10 bases between the two ends. The CDR3 has 13 amino acids. CDR3 sequence reads: CASSLLSANTQYF. The CDR3 bases are TGTGCCAGCAGCTTGCTGAGCGCCAATACGCAGTATTTT.

The rearrangement uses TRBV29-1 and TRBJ2-1; 10 bases fit TRBD1. V lost 6 bases, J lost 6 bases, and 5 bases stayed unmatched. Germline lookup yields CDR1 SQVTM and CDR2 ANQGSEA. The CDR3 contains 13 residues. The CDR3 loop reads CSVTGGAVNEQFF. The DNA for the CDR3 is TGCAGCGTGACAGGGGGCGCGGTCAATGAGCAGTTCTTC.

The chain carries TRBV7-2 and TRBJ2-3, with 9 bases fitting TRBD2. Germline V lookup: CDR1 SGHTA, CDR2 FQGNSA. V shed 2 bases and J 4 bases; nucleotides not matched to a gene: 7. CDR3 size: 16 residues. DNA of the CDR3: TGTGCCAGCAGCTTAAGCAGCGGGAGGTCGCCAGATACGCAGTATTTT. It specifies CASSLSSGRSPDTQYF.

The chain has TRBV7-2 and TRBJ2-3; TRBD2 agrees at 10 bases. This CDR3 comprises 15 residues. With V trimmed by 6 bases and J by 4 bases, 7 bases remained unmatched. Germline CDR1 SGHTA, CDR2 FQGNSA. DNA of the CDR3: TGTGCCAGCAGTAACAGCGGGAGGGGAGCAGATACGCAGTATTTT. Its translation: CASSNSGRGADTQYF. Together with reference TRBV7-2 and TRBJ2-3, the CDR3 gives the full variable domain: GAGVSQSPSNKVTEKGKDVELRCDPISGHTALYWYRQSLGQGLEFLIYFQGNSAPDKSGLPSDRFSAERTGGSVSTLTIQRTQQEDSAVYLCASSNSGRGADTQYFGPGTRLTVL.

The sample holds one count of this clone. The chain carries TRBV28 and TRBJ1-3, with D tentatively TRBD1 (5 bases). The V and J ends lost 7 bases and 0 bases respectively, with 10 bases between them. The germline V gene has CDR1 MDHEN and CDR2 SYDVKM. The CDR3 extends over 14 amino acids. Here the CDR3 DNA reads TGTGCCAGCAATTCGGGGGGCTCTGGAAACACCATATATTTT. This sequence encodes CASNSGGSGNTIYF.

The chain recombines TRBV5-6 with TRBJ1-4, with unresolved D. In germline, CDR1 is SGHDT, CDR2 YYEEEE. Trimming removed 5 bases from V and 0 bases from J, with 8 bases in between. CDR3 length: 14 residues. CDR3 residues: CASSLPATNEKLFF. CDR3 coding DNA: TGTGCCAGCAGTCTACCTGCAACTAATGAAAAACTGTTTTTT.

The chain couples TRBV11-2 to TRBJ2-1; the D gene is possibly TRBD2 (6 bases). This CDR3 is 17 amino acids long. Germline assignment: CDR1 SGHAT and CDR2 FQNNGV. V was trimmed by 2 bases and J by 4 bases, leaving 18 bases between them. CDR3 in amino acids: CASSLYGSASAYNEQFF. Written as DNA, the CDR3 is TGTGCCAGCAGCTTATATGGATCGGCTAGCGCTTACAATGAGCAGTTCTTC.

J is TRBJ2-1 and V is TRBV6-5; 14 nucleotides line up with TRBD2. CDR3 length: 16 amino acids. Trimming at V came to 0 bases and at J to 7 bases, leaving 2 bases not matched to a gene. Germline V gives CDR1 MNHEY, CDR2 SVGAGI. This CDR3 is CASSYSGTSGSNEQFF. For the CDR3, the DNA is TGTGCCAGCAGTTACTCTGGGACTAGCGGGAGTAATGAGCAGTTCTTC.

V gene TRBV9 combines with J gene TRBJ2-3, with 10 nucleotides matching TRBD1. V gave up 4 bases and J gave up 4 bases; unmatched junction bases: 9. Germline V lookup: CDR1 SGDLS, CDR2 YYNGEE. The CDR3 is 16 amino acids. The CDR3 DNA sequence: TGTGCCAGCAGCTCATCGACAGGGGGCGCAGCAGATACGCAGTATTTT. Encoded protein: CASSSSTGGAADTQYF.

The rearrangement links TRBV19 to TRBJ2-5, with D possibly matching TRBD2 (6 bases). From germline, CDR1 is LNHDA and CDR2 SQIVND (reference sequence). The CDR3 loop spans 14 amino acids. The ends were cut back, 0 bases at V and 5 bases at J, with 10 bases in the middle. The CDR3 loop is CASSIDRGGETQYF. CDR3 nucleotides: TGTGCCAGTAGTATAGATAGAGGAGGGGAGACCCAGTACTTC.

The chain couples TRBV19 to TRBJ1-1, with TRBD1 as a possible D gene (6 bases). CDR3 size: 13 residues. The V end was cut by 5 bases, the J end by 4 bases, with 11 bases between. From germline, CDR1 is LNHDA and CDR2 SQIVND (reference sequence). In DNA, the CDR3 is TGTGCCAGTAGTCAGGGGACGGGCACTGAAGCTTTCTTT. It codes for CASSQGTGTEAFF.